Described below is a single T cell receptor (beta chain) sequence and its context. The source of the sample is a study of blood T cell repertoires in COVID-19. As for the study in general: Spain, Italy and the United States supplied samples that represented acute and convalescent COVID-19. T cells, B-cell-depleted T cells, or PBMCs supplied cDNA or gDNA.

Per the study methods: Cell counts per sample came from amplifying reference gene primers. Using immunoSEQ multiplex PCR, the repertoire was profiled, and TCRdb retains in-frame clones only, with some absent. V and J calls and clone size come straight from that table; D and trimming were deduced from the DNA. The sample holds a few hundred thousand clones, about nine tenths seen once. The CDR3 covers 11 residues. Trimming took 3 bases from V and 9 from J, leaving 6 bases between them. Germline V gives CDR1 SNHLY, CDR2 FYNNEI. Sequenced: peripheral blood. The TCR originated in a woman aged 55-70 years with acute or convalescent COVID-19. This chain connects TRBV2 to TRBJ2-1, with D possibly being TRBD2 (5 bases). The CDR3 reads CASSEEAEQFF. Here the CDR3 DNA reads TGTGCCAGCAGTGAGGAGGCTGAGCAGTTCTTC.